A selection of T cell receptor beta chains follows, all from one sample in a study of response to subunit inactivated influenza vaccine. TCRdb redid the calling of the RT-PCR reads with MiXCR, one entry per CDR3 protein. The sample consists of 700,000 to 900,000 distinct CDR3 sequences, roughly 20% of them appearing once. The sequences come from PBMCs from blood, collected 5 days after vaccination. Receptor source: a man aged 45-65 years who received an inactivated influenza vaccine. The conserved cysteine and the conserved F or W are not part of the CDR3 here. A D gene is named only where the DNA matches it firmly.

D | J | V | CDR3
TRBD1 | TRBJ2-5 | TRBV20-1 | SARRTGGGETQY
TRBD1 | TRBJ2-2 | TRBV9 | ASSTSGTGYTGELF
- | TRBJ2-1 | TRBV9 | ASSVEAPLGNEQF
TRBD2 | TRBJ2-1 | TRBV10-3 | AISENGAGGGSWGNEQF
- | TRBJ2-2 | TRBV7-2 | ASSYRVFGSGELF
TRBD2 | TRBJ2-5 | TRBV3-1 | ATTFLAGAENWQETQY
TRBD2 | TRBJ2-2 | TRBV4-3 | ASSQDLWAGGTGELF
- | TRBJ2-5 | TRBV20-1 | SASLGHLETQY
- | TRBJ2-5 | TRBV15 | ATNRVAGQETQY
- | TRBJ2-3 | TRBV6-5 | ASSYSLGTLGDTQY
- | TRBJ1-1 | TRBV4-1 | ASSQAGGNTEAF
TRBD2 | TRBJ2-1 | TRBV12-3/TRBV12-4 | ASSLWTSGGRGEQF
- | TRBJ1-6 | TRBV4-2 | ASSPVIWRNPDNSPLH
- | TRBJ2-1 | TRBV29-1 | SVPRPGYNEQF
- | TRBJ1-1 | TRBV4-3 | ASSQIPRTEAF
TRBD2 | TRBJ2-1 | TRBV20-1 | SARSGTHNEQF
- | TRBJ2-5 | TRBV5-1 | ASPGYQETQY
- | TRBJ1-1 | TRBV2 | ASSEELGNTEAF
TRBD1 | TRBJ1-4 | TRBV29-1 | SVETGDPNEKLF
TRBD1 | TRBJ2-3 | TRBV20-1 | SARDVRGPHTDTQY
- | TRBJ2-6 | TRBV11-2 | ASSSLNIDSGANVLT
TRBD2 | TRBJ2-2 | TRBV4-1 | ASSQRGTTFTGELF
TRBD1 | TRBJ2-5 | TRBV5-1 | ASSLSGQGGETQY
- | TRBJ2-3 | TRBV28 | ASRHPAGRLIF
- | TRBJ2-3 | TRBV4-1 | ASSQVLTATDTQY
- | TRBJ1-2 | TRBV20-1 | SARGDNPGDGYT
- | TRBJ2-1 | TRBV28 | ASSLLAKNEQF
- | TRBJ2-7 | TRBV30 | AWSVGAVSYEQY
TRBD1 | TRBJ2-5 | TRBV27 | ASSSYRGTDQETQY